This is a list of T cell receptor beta chains from one sample in a study of cytomegalovirus exposure and HLA in healthy donors. Libraries were prepared by immunoSEQ multiplex PCR; TCRdb keeps only in-frame clonotypes and omits some of them. This repertoire shows 90,000 to 150,000 clones, about 83% found once; its top ten account for under 2.5%. The sequencing input was PBMCs. The receptors originated from a woman between 25 and 40 years old in good health and CMV-seronegative. The conserved cysteine and the conserved F or W are not part of the CDR3 here. D genes are given only for firm matches.

V: TRBV7-2
D: NA
J: TRBJ1-1
CDR3: ASSSIRGRGINTEAF

V: TRBV11-2
D: TRBD2
J: TRBJ2-1
CDR3: ASSLYKSGGLNEQF

V: TRBV28
D: TRBD1
J: TRBJ2-7
CDR3: ASSLTGQGLYEQY

V: TRBV11-2
D: NA
J: TRBJ2-1
CDR3: ASSLLGRASYNEQF

V: TRBV19
D: NA
J: TRBJ2-3
CDR3: ASNRQLSTDTQY

V: TRBV5-6
D: TRBD1
J: TRBJ1-2
CDR3: ASSLGTGNGYGYT

V: TRBV6-6
D: TRBD2
J: TRBJ2-7
CDR3: ASRGTRLLYEQY

V: TRBV5-1
D: TRBD2
J: TRBJ2-7
CDR3: ASSPRTSEVHEQY

V: TRBV4-1
D: NA
J: TRBJ1-4
CDR3: ASSQVRATNEKLF

V: TRBV5-6
D: TRBD1
J: TRBJ1-1
CDR3: ASSLRFLTGGIEAF

V: TRBV6-5
D: NA
J: TRBJ1-3
CDR3: ASSRTVPKENTIY

V: TRBV27
D: TRBD1
J: TRBJ1-6
CDR3: ASSFGRRPGGSSPLH

V: TRBV4-3
D: NA
J: TRBJ2-7
CDR3: ASSQSDEQY

V: TRBV30
D: TRBD1
J: TRBJ1-4
CDR3: AWSPRQGAGKLF

V: TRBV5-1
D: NA
J: TRBJ1-6
CDR3: ASSLGQSEYNSPLH

V: TRBV7-2
D: TRBD1
J: TRBJ2-3
CDR3: ASSLSPGQASIDTQY

V: TRBV2
D: TRBD1
J: TRBJ1-4
CDR3: ASRGQAATNEKLF

V: TRBV9
D: NA
J: TRBJ1-1
CDR3: ASSAQGNAEAF

V: TRBV4-2
D: TRBD2
J: TRBJ2-3
CDR3: ASSPTSGVSDTQY

V: TRBV5-1
D: NA
J: TRBJ2-7
CDR3: ASSPGRAGSYEQY

V: TRBV19
D: TRBD1
J: TRBJ1-5
CDR3: ASSHWGQGAGQPQH

V: TRBV6-5
D: NA
J: TRBJ1-4
CDR3: ASGTGMRNEKLF

V: TRBV5-1
D: NA
J: TRBJ1-3
CDR3: ASSLVPGWDSGNTIY

V: TRBV5-5
D: NA
J: TRBJ1-5
CDR3: ASSPRGDNSNQPQH

V: TRBV10-2
D: NA
J: TRBJ1-2
CDR3: ASKDLGGYGYT

V: TRBV23-1
D: NA
J: TRBJ2-6
CDR3: ASSQCLGAVKSSPLSGANVLT

V: TRBV19
D: NA
J: TRBJ2-1
CDR3: ASNYPGQANEQF

V: TRBV30
D: TRBD1
J: TRBJ2-1
CDR3: AWGQGAVSYNEQF

V: TRBV2
D: NA
J: TRBJ1-5
CDR3: ASSQRGEISNQPQH

V: TRBV10-3
D: NA
J: TRBJ1-2
CDR3: AISPTGPEAGGYT

V: TRBV15
D: TRBD1
J: TRBJ1-4
CDR3: ATSARDRLNEKLF

V: TRBV27
D: TRBD1
J: TRBJ2-1
CDR3: ASRSGGTLAYNEQF

V: TRBV19
D: NA
J: TRBJ1-2
CDR3: ASSIAPGIYGYT

V: TRBV9
D: NA
J: TRBJ1-6
CDR3: ASSVGAEVPGSPLH

V: TRBV4-2
D: NA
J: TRBJ2-7
CDR3: ASSQEGERSSYEQY

V: TRBV9
D: TRBD2
J: TRBJ2-3
CDR3: ASSLGGGGGTDTQY

V: TRBV7-8
D: TRBD2
J: TRBJ2-1
CDR3: ASSFRTSGGTNEQF

V: TRBV4-1
D: NA
J: TRBJ1-1
CDR3: ASSQDQGRLNTEAF

V: TRBV5-1
D: NA
J: TRBJ1-2
CDR3: ASSFQGGGLNYGYT

V: TRBV10-3
D: NA
J: TRBJ1-1
CDR3: AIGSIGGSNTEAF